This TCR beta chain was recovered during a study of shared clonotypes between healthy human individuals. Overall study findings and caveats: Generation probabilities of non-shared clonotypes were lower (relative to those shared by all four donors).

Sequencing was performed with immunoSEQ multiplex PCR; in TCRdb, only in-frame clones are kept and a portion is missing. The repertoire holds about 960,000 clones, with approximately 80% as singletons. The CDR3 is 15 residues long. V dropped 0 bases and J dropped 2 bases, with 11 bases sitting between them. Germline V lookup: CDR1 SGDLS, CDR2 YYNGEE. To note about this clone: The target antigen is unknown.

This receptor was obtained from a man aged 18 to 30 in good health. The sample consisted of memory CD4+ T cells sorted from blood. Sample subset: CD45RA-negative fraction. The chain employs TRBV9 and TRBJ1-2; D is uncertain. The CDR3 sequence: CASSVDSRPNYGYTF. CDR3 bases: TGTGCCAGCAGCGTAGACAGCAGACCAAACTATGGCTACACCTTC.